The clone carrying this T cell receptor beta chain was picked up a small number of times. Its specificity is unknown. The data originate from a study of T cells after yellow fever vaccination. V was pared by 3 bases and J by 2 bases, with 8 bases between. This CDR3 is built from 14 residues. The germline V gene encodes CDR1 MGHRA and CDR2 YSYEKL. General study points: Most primary-vaccination clones recurred post-booster (around 95% CD4, roughly 91% CD8). Abundant bulk-derived clonotypes could contaminate FACS-sorted repertoires.

The TCR cDNA carried a universal primer site and UMIs from 5'RACE template switching. TCRdb reprocessed the 5' RACE reads via MiXCR and lists one record per CDR3 protein. The data contain 450,000 to 600,000 distinct CDR3 sequences, approximately 16% of them singletons. This specimen was PBMCs, taken 5 days after the first yellow fever vaccination. The receptor comes from a man aged 18 to 30 who received the YFV17D yellow fever vaccine. The V and J genes are TRBV4-1 and TRBJ1-3; D unclear. CDR3 residues: CASSQRVAGNTIYF. Here the CDR3 DNA reads TGCGCCAGCAGCCAGCGGGTAGCTGGAAACACCATATATTTT.